The 21 T cell receptor beta chains reported below all come from one sample, sequenced in a study of shared clonotypes between healthy human individuals. Method: immunoSEQ multiplex PCR; TCRdb's copy keeps in-frame clones and lacks some. The sample includes roughly 2.2 million clones, roughly 90% of them seen just once. The specimen was naive CD4+ T cells from PBMCs. Subset of the sample: CD45RA+ positively selected. These receptors were obtained from a man between 18 and 29 years old in good health. Some clones in this sample may be carry-over from other donors' samples.

The J gene is TRBJ2-5, the V gene TRBV5-1; 12 nucleotides match TRBD2. J lost 4 bases, V lost 4 bases, and 2 bases had no gene match. The V gene's germline CDR1 is SGHRS and CDR2 YFSETQ. This CDR3 spans 14 amino acids. CDR3 sequence (DNA): TGCGCCAGCAGCGTGACTAGCGGGAGAGAGACCCAGTACTTC. Translated, it gives CASSVTSGRETQYF.

This chain connects TRBV27 to TRBJ2-7; no clear D gene. Trimming took 5 bases from V and 4 from J, leaving 21 bases between them. The CDR3 covers 16 residues. Germline values: CDR1 MNHEY, CDR2 SMNVEV (reference sequence). The CDR3: CASSPKARASGYEQYF. CDR3 bases: TGTGCCAGCAGTCCCAAAGCCCGGGCTAGTGGATACGAGCAGTACTTC.

The genes are TRBV27 and TRBJ2-1; D unclear. The CDR3 spans 15 residues. Between the trimmed V and J ends, which lost 7 bases and 0 bases, there was a span of 13 bases. Germline V gene lookup returns CDR1 MNHEY and CDR2 SMNVEV (reference sequence). For the CDR3, the DNA is TGTGCCAGCAAAACGGGCCGGAACTCCTACAATGAGCAGTTCTTC. Its translation is CASKTGRNSYNEQFF.

V and J are TRBV28 and TRBJ1-5; D is unresolved. The V end lost 6 bases, the J end lost 2 bases, and 8 bases lay between the germline ends. CDR3 length: 13 amino acids. Germline values: CDR1 MDHEN, CDR2 SYDVKM. CDR3: CASRIRGNQPQHF. DNA of the CDR3: TGTGCCAGCAGGATAAGGGGCAATCAGCCCCAGCATTTT.

With respect to this clone: One junction end disagrees with the germline gene, perhaps due to a read error. V and J are TRBV6-1 and TRBJ2-7, with TRBD2 identical over 9 bases. The CDR3 covers 14 residues. Per the germline V gene, CDR1 is MNHNS and CDR2 is SASEGT. Here the CDR3 reads CASNERGRGGEQYF. DNA for the CDR3: TGTGCCAGCAATGAACGTGGGCGGGGGGGAGAGCAGTACTTC.

The chain combines TRBV19 with TRBJ2-7; 8 bases are shared with TRBD2. Germline V gene data show CDR1 as LNHDA and CDR2 as SQIVND (reference sequence). The CDR3 sequence is 14 residues long. The trim removed 7 bases at V and 5 bases at J, leaving 10 bases unmatched. The CDR3 loop is CASTVGAGVHEQYF. As DNA, the CDR3 is TGTGCCAGTACCGTGGGAGCGGGAGTACACGAGCAGTACTTC.

This chain uses TRBV5-8 with TRBJ2-5, with D unclear. The length of the CDR3 is 16 residues. The ends were cut back, 4 bases at V and 5 bases at J, with 21 bases in the middle. Germline V gives CDR1 SGHTS, CDR2 YDEGEE. CDR3 sequence (DNA): TGTGCCAGCAGCCTACCCGGCGCAGGCCGAGAGGAGACCCAGTACTTC. Residues: CASSLPGAGREETQYF.

This clone was detected only once. The gene calls are TRBV18 and TRBJ2-7; 11 bases match TRBD2. The CDR3 consists of 16 residues. Germline V gene data show CDR1 as KGHSH and CDR2 as LQKENI. The V segment lost 2 bases and the J segment 1 base; nucleotides outside the gene matches: 4. The DNA of the CDR3 is TGTGCCAGCTCACCAGCTACTAGCGGGGGATCCTACGAGCAGTACTTC. Translation: CASSPATSGGSYEQYF.

The chain is built from TRBV19 and TRBJ1-1; D not certain. Germline CDR1 is LNHDA and CDR2 is SQIVND (reference sequence). V was shortened by 3 bases and J by 3 bases, with 8 bases between the two germline ends. CDR3 length: 13 residues. DNA of the CDR3: TGTGCCAGTAGTATTGGCATATACACTGAAGCTTTCTTT. Translating gives CASSIGIYTEAFF.

The chain is built from TRBV2 and TRBJ2-5; 8 nucleotides match TRBD2. The CDR3 runs 15 residues. Germline V gene sequence: CDR1 SNHLY, CDR2 FYNNEI. With 1 base clipped from V and 4 bases from J, the junction kept 5 bases outside the gene matches. The CDR3 bases are TGTGCCAGCAGTGAAGGTACTAGCGGTCGAGAGACCCAGTACTTC. Translation gives CASSEGTSGRETQYF.

The rearrangement joins TRBV19 to TRBJ2-7; D is perhaps TRBD1 or TRBD2 (5 bases each). The V and J ends lost 6 bases and 6 bases respectively, with 27 bases between them. The CDR3 totals 17 residues. In germline, CDR1 is LNHDA, CDR2 SQIVND (reference sequence). The CDR3 nucleotides read TGTGCCAGTAGCCCCCCCCGAGACACGGGGCTACTCCGCGAGCAGTACTTC. Its translation: CASSPPRDTGLLREQYF.

CDR3 DNA: TGTGCCTGGAGTGGGGGACTCCTCCCCGCGGGCTACACCTTC. It is translated as CAWSGGLLPAGYTF. This chain links TRBV30 with TRBJ1-2, with a tentative D call TRBD1 (5 bases). Between the trimmed V and J ends, which lost 1 base and 8 bases, there was a span of 17 bases. The germline gives CDR1 GTSNPN, CDR2 SVGIG (reference sequence). CDR3 size: 14 residues. The whole variable domain, remainder taken from reference TRBV30 and TRBJ1-2, is SQTIHQWPATLVQPVGSPLSLECTVEGTSNPNLYWYRQAAGRGLQLLFYSVGIGQISSEVPQNLSASRPQDRQFILSSKKLLLSDSGFYLCAWSGGLLPAGYTFGSGTRLTVV.

This clone was found once. The chain recombines TRBV18 with TRBJ1-1; D not resolved. Germline loops: CDR1 KGHSH, CDR2 LQKENI. The CDR3 runs to 15 residues. Trimming took off 3 bases at V and 1 base at J, with 12 bases between the two ends. CDR3 DNA: TGTGCCAGCTCACCCCAGGCAGCTCCGAACACTGAAGCTTTCTTT. Amino acid sequence: CASSPQAAPNTEAFF.

The V and J genes are TRBV7-6 and TRBJ1-2; D is unclear. The V and J ends lost 4 bases and 8 bases respectively, with 8 bases between them. This CDR3 is 11 amino acids long. From germline, CDR1 is SGHVS and CDR2 FNYEAQ. CDR3 region: CASSWVGGYTF. The DNA of the CDR3 is TGTGCCAGCAGCTGGGTTGGAGGCTACACCTTC.

The chain combines TRBV2 with TRBJ2-6; the D gene could be TRBD1 or TRBD2 (6 bases each). This CDR3 comprises 15 residues. Germline V lookup: CDR1 SNHLY, CDR2 FYNNEI. With 5 bases removed from V and 4 bases from J, the gap between germline ends came to 12 bases. In DNA, the CDR3 is TGTGCCAGCAGTCGCAGGGGACTCGGGGCCAACGTCCTGACTTTC. This gives the protein CASSRRGLGANVLTF.

J is TRBJ2-5 and V is TRBV7-3; 8 bases fit TRBD2. CDR3 length: 17 residues. Germline loops: CDR1 SGHTA, CDR2 FQGTGA. The ends lost 6 bases at V and 4 bases at J; junction bases unmatched: 16. CDR3 in amino acids: CASSLGGTSGGGETQYF. The CDR3 nucleotides read TGTGCCAGCAGTTTGGGCGGGACTAGTGGTGGAGGAGAGACCCAGTACTTC.

Many counts were recorded for this clone. V usage is TRBV6-5 and J usage is TRBJ1-2; D gene uncertain. Germline V lookup: CDR1 MNHEY, CDR2 SVGAGI. Trimming stripped 2 bases from V and 6 bases from J, with 10 bases between. The CDR3 extends over 13 amino acids. In nucleotides, the CDR3 is TGTGCCAGCAGTTACGACCCCGAAGATGGCTACACCTTC. It specifies CASSYDPEDGYTF.

This chain joins TRBV10-1 and TRBJ2-7; D not certain. Deletions cut 7 bases from V and 2 bases from J, with 12 bases between. Germline CDR1 and CDR2: WNHNN and SYGVQD (reference sequence). The CDR3 has 13 amino acids. This CDR3 reads CASTSFRPYEQYF. Written as DNA, the CDR3 is TGCGCCAGCACCTCCTTTCGTCCCTACGAGCAGTACTTC.

On this clone itself: Other DNA sequences in this sample translate to the same CDR3. The chain uses TRBV18 and TRBJ1-2, with D unclear. In germline, CDR1 is KGHSH, CDR2 LQKENI. CDR3 length: 13 amino acids. Trimming removed 3 bases at V and 0 bases at J, with 5 bases between. The CDR3 loop is CASSPGANYGYTF. The CDR3 DNA is TGTGCCAGCTCACCGGGTGCTAACTATGGCTACACCTTC.

The rearrangement uses TRBV27 and TRBJ1-1; D gene unclear. Germline V gene data show CDR1 as MNHEY and CDR2 as SMNVEV (reference sequence). CDR3 length: 15 residues. V lost 6 bases and J 6 bases, leaving 20 bases between the germline ends. CDR3 in amino acids: CASSPVGVVRAEAFF. CDR3 DNA: TGTGCCAGCAGCCCGGTCGGGGTTGTTCGCGCTGAAGCTTTCTTT.

This sequence joins TRBV6-5 and TRBJ1-3; TRBD1 might be the D (6 bases). CDR1 and CDR2 from the germline V gene are MNHEY and SVGAGI. Between the trimmed V and J ends, which lost 9 bases and 0 bases, there was a span of 9 bases. CDR3 length: 13 amino acids. The CDR3 DNA follows: TGTGCCAGTGGACAGACCTCTGGAAACACCATATATTTT. Translation: CASGQTSGNTIYF.